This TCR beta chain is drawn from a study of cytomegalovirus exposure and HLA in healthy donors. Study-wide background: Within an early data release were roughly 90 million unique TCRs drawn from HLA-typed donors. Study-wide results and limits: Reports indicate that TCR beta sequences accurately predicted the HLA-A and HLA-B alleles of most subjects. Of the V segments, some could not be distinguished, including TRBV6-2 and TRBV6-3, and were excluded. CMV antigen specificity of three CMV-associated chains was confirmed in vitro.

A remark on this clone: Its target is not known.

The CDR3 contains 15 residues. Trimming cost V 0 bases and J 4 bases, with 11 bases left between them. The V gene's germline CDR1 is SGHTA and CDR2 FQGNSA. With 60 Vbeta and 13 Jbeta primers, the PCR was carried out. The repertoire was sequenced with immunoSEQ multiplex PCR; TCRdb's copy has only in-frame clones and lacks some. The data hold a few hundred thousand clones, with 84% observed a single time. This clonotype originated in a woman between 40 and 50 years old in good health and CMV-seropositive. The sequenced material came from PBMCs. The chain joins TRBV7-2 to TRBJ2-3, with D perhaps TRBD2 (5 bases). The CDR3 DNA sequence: TGTGCCAGCAGCTTAGCGTGGGGTAGCGCAGATACGCAGTATTTT. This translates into CASSLAWGSADTQYF. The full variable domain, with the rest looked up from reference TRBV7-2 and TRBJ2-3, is GAGVSQSPSNKVTEKGKDVELRCDPISGHTALYWYRQSLGQGLEFLIYFQGNSAPDKSGLPSDRFSAERTGGSVSTLTIQRTQQEDSAVYLCASSLAWGSADTQYFGPGTRLTVL.